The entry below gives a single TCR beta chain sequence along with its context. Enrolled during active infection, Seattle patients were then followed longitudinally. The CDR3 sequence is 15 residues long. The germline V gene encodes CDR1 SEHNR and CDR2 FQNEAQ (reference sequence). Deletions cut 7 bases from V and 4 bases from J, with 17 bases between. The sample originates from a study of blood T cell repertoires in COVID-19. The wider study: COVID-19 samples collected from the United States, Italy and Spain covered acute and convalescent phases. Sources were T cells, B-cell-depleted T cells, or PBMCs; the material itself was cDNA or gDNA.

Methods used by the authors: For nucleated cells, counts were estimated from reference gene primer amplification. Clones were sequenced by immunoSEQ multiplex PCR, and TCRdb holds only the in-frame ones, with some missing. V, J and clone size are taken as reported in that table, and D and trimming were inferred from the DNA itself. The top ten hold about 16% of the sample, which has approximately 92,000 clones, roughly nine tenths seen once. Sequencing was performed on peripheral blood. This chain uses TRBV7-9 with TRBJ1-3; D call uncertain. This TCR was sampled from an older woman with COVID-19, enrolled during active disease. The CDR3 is CASTSVEFFGNTIYF. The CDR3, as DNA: TGTGCCAGCACCTCGGTAGAGTTTTTCGGAAACACCATATATTTT.